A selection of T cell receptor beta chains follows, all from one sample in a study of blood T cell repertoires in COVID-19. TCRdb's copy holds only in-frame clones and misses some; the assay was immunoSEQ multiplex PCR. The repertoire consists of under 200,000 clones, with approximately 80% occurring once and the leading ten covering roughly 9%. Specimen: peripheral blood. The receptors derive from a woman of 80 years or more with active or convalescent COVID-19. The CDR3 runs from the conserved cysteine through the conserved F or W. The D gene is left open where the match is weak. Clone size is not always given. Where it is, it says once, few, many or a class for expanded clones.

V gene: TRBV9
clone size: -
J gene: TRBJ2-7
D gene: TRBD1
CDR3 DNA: TGTGCCAGCAGCACGGGACAGCCCTCCTACGAGCAGTACTTC
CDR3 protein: CASSTGQPSYEQYF

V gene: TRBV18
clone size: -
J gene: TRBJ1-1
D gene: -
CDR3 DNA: TGTGCCAGCTCACCGGGGGCGGCCCAGGTTGGAGCTTTCTTT
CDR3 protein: CASSPGAAQVGAFF

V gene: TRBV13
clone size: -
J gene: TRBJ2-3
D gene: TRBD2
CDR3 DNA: TGTGCCAGCAGCTTATTGAGCGGGGGGGGCACAGATACGCAGTATTTT
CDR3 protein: CASSLLSGGGTDTQYF

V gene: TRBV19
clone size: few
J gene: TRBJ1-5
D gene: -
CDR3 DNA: TGTGCCAGTAGTATCCCGCCAGGGTTTACCAATCAGCCCCAGCATTTT
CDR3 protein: CASSIPPGFTNQPQHF

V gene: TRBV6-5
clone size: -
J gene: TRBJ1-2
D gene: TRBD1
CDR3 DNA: TGTGCCAGCAGTCCCGGGACAGGGGGCAAAGGCTACACCTTC
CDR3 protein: CASSPGTGGKGYTF

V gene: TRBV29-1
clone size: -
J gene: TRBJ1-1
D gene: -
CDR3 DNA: TGCAGCGTTAGGGGTCTGAACACTGAAGCTTTCTTT
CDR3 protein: CSVRGLNTEAFF

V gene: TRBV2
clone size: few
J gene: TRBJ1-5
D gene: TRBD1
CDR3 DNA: TGTGCCAGCAGCCGCGCCGGGACAGGAGTCCGTAGCAATCAGCCCCAGCATTTT
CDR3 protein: CASSRAGTGVRSNQPQHF

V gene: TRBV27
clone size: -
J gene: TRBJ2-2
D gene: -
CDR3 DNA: TGTGCCAGCAGTTTCAGGGAAACGAACACCGGGGAGCTGTTTTTT
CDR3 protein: CASSFRETNTGELFF

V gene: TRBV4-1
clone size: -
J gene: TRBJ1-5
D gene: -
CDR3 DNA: TGCGCCAGCAGCCAAGTCGGGGTAAATCAGCCCCAGCATTTT
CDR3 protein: CASSQVGVNQPQHF

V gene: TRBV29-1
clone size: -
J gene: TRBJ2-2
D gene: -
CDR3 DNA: TGCAGCGTTAGAGACAGTTCGAACACCGGGGAGCTGTTTTTT
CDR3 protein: CSVRDSSNTGELFF

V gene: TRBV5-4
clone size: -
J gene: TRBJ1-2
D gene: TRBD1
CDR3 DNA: TGTGCCAGCAGCTTAGGGACAGGGGGCATCTATGGCTACACCTTC
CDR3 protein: CASSLGTGGIYGYTF

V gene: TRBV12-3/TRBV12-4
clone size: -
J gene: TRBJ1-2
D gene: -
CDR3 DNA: TGTGCCAGTGGGATAGGGGCAGGGTATGGCTACACCTTC
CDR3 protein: CASGIGAGYGYTF

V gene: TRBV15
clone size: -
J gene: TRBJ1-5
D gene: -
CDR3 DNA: TGTGCCACCAGCAGAGCCGCGGACAGAGACAATCAGCCCCAGCATTTT
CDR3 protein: CATSRAADRDNQPQHF

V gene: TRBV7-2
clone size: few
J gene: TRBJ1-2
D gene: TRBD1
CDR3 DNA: TGTGCCAGCAGCCAGGGACAGGCGGTCTATGGCTACACCTTC
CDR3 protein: CASSQGQAVYGYTF

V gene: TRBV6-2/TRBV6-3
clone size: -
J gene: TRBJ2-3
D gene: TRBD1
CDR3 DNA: TGTGCCAGCAGTTACGAGGGACAGGGGGCGAATACGCAGTATTTT
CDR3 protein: CASSYEGQGANTQYF

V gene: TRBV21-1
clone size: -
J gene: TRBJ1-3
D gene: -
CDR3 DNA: TGTGCCAGCAGCAAAAGGCAGGACAGGGATCTATCTGGAAACACCATATATTTT
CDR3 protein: CASSKRQDRDLSGNTIYF

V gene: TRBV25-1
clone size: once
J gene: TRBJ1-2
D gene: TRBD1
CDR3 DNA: TGTGCCAGCAGGGCCGGGACAGGGGTTGTGAGGCGGGATGGCTACACCTTC
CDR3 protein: CASRAGTGVVRRDGYTF

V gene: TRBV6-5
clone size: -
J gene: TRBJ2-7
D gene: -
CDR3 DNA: TGTGCCAGCAGGGGAGTAAGAAGCTCCTACGAGCAGTACTTC
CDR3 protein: CASRGVRSSYEQYF

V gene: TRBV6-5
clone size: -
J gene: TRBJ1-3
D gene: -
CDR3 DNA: TGTGCCAGCAGTTACGGCAGGGGAAACACCATATATTTT
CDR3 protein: CASSYGRGNTIYF

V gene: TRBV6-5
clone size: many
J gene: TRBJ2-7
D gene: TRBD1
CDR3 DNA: TGTGCCAGCAGTCGGCCGGGACAGGCCTCCTACGAGCAGTACTTC
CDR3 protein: CASSRPGQASYEQYF

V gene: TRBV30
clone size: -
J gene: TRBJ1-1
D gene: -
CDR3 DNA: TGTGCCTGGAGTCCCTTGAACACTGAAGCTTTCTTT
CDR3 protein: CAWSPLNTEAFF

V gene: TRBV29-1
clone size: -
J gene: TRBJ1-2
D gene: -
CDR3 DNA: TGCAGCGTTGAACAGTATGGCTACACCTTC
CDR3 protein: CSVEQYGYTF

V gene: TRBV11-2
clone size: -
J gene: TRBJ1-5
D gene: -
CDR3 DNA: TGTGCCAGCAGCTTAGCGGCAGGATTTTCGGCTCAGCCCCAGCATTTT
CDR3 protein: CASSLAAGFSAQPQHF

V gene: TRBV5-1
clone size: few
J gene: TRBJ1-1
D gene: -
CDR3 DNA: TGCGCCAGCAGCTTGGCGGGGAACACTGAAGCTTTCTTT
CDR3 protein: CASSLAGNTEAFF

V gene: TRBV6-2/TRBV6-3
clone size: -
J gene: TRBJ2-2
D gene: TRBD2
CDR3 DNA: TGTGCCAGCAGTTACGGGACGGGGGGGCCCCCCGGGGAGCTGTTTTTT
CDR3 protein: CASSYGTGGPPGELFF

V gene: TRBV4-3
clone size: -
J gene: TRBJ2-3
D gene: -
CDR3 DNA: TGCGCCAGCAGCCAAGCTGGGGCCAGCACAGATACGCAGTATTTT
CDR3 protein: CASSQAGASTDTQYF

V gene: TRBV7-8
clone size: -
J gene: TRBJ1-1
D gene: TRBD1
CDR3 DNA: TGTGCCAGCAGCCTGACAGGGGTTCGAACTGAAGCTTTCTTT
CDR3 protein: CASSLTGVRTEAFF

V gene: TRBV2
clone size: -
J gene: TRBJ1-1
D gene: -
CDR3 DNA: TGTGCCAGCGCCTGGTCGGGGGTGAACACTGAAGCTTTCTTT
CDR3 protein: CASAWSGVNTEAFF

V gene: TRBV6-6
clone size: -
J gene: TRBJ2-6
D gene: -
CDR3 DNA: TGTGCCAGCAGTTCTACAGAGTCTGGGGCCAACGTCCTGACTTTC
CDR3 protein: CASSSTESGANVLTF

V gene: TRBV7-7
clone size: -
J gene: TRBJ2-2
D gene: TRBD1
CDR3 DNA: TGTGCTAGCAGCCCAGACAGGGGGTATCTCGGGGAGCTGTTTTTT
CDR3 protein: CASSPDRGYLGELFF

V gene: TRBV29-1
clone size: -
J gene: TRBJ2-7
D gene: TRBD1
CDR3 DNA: TGCAGCGCTGGCTGGGACAGGGGAAGCGAGCAGTACTTC
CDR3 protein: CSAGWDRGSEQYF

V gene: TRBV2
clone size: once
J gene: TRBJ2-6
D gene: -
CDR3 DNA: TGTGCCAGCAGTGCCCCGCAGGGGTCCTCTGGGGCCAACGTCCTGACTTTC
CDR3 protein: CASSAPQGSSGANVLTF

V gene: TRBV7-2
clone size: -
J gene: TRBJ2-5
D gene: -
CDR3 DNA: TGTGCCAGCAGCCCCCCCCCGGGTGGGGAGACCCAGTACTTC
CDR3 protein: CASSPPPGGETQYF

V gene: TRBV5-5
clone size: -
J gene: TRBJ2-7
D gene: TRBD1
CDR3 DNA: TGTGCCAGCAGTTCCGGGACAGGGTACGAGCAGTACTTC
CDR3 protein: CASSSGTGYEQYF

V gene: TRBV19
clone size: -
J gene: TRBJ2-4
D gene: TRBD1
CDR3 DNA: TGTGCCAGTAGTATGGACAGGGCCCTAGCCAAAAACATTCAGTACTTC
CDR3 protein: CASSMDRALAKNIQYF

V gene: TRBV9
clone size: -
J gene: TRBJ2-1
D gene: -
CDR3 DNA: TGTGCCAGCAGCGTAGCTACAGACCAGACCAATGAGCAGTTCTTC
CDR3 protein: CASSVATDQTNEQFF

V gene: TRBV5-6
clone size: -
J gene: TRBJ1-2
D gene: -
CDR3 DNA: TGTGCCAGCAGCCACTATGCGACAGAAAACTATGGCTACACCTTC
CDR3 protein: CASSHYATENYGYTF

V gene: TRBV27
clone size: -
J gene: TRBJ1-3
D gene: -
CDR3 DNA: TGTGCCAGCAGTTTGACGGGAGGAAACACCATATATTTT
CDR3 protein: CASSLTGGNTIYF

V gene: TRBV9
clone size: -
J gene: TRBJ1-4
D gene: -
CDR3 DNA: TGTGCCAGCAGCCCCCCAAACAGTAATGAAAAACTGTTTTTT
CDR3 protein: CASSPPNSNEKLFF

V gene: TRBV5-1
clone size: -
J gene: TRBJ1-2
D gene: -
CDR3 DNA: TGCGCCAGCAGCTTGAGGGGAATCGACAGAAACTATGGCTACACCTTC
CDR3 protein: CASSLRGIDRNYGYTF

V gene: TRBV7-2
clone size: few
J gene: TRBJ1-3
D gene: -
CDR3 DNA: TGTGCCAGCAGCTTAGAACAGGGAAACACCATATATTTT
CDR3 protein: CASSLEQGNTIYF

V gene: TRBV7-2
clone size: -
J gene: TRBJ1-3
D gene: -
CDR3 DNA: TGTGCCAGCAGCTTAGGATCCACAACTGGAAACACCATATATTTT
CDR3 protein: CASSLGSTTGNTIYF

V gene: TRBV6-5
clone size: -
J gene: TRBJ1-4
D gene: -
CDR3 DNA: TGTGCCGTCCGGGCAGGGGTTGATGAAAAACTGTTTTTT
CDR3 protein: CAVRAGVDEKLFF

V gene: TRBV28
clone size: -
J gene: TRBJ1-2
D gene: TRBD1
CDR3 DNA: TGTGCCAGCAGTCAGGGGGTTTCGGCCCCAACCCTCTATGGCTACACCTTC
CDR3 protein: CASSQGVSAPTLYGYTF

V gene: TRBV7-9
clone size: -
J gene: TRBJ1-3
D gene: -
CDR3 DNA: TGTGCCAGCAGCTTAGGACAAATTGGAAACACCATATATTTT
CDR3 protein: CASSLGQIGNTIYF

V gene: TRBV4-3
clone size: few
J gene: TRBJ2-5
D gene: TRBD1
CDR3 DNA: TGCGCCAGCAGCCAAGGGACAGGGGTCGAGACCCAGTACTTC
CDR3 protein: CASSQGTGVETQYF

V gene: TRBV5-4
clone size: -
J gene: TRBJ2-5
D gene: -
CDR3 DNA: TGTGCCAGCAGCTTAGGGGGGGCGAAAGAGACCCAGTACTTC
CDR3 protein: CASSLGGAKETQYF

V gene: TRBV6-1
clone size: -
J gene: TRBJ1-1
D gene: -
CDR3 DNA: TGTGCCAGCAGTGATTACCGGAGATTGGCTGAAGCTTTCTTT
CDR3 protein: CASSDYRRLAEAFF

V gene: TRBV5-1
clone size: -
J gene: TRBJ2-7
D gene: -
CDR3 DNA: TGCGCCAGCAGCCCGGACAGAAGTCTCTCCTACGAGCAGTACTTC
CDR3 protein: CASSPDRSLSYEQYF

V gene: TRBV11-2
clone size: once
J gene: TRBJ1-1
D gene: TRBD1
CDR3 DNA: TGTGCCAGCAGCCCCACAGGACAGGGGGTGAACAGGTTGCAAGCTTTCTTT
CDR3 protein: CASSPTGQGVNRLQAFF

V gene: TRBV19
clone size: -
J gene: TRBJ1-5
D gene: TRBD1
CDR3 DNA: TGTGCCACTTACGACAGGGGGAGCAATCAGCCCCAGCATTTT
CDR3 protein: CATYDRGSNQPQHF

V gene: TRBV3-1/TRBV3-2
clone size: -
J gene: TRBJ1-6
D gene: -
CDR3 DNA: TGTGCCAGCAGCCAAGCAGGCTTCGGTTCACCCCTCCACTTT
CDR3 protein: CASSQAGFGSPLHF

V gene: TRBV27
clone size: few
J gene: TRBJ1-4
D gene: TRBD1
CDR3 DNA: TGTGCCAGCAGTACGACACTGGGACAGAAAAATGAAAAACTGTTTTTT
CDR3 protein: CASSTTLGQKNEKLFF

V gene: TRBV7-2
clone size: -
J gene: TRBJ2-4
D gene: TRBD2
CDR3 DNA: TGTGCCAGCAGCTTAGAATTGGTAGCGGGGGGCAAAAACATTCAGTACTTC
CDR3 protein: CASSLELVAGGKNIQYF

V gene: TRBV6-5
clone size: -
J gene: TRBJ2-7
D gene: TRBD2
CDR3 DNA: TGTGCCAGCAGTTACAGGGGACTAGCGGGGGTTGAGCAGTACTTC
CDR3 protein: CASSYRGLAGVEQYF

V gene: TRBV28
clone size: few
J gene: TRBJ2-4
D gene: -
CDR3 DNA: TGTGCCAGCAGTTCCGGGAGCTCCAAAAACATTCAGTACTTC
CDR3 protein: CASSSGSSKNIQYF

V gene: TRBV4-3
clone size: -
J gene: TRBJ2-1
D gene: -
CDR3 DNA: TGCGCCAGCAGCCATCTCGGGAACAATGAGCAGTTCTTC
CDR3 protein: CASSHLGNNEQFF

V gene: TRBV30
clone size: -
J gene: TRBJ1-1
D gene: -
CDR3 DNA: TGTGCCTGGAGCCATTATGACAGGAGGAACACTGAAGCTTTCTTT
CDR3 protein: CAWSHYDRRNTEAFF